Listed here are 8 T cell receptor beta chains from one sample, sequenced in a study of blood T cell repertoires in COVID-19. Using immunoSEQ multiplex PCR, the repertoire was profiled, and TCRdb retains in-frame clones only, with some absent. This table has about 120,000 clones, roughly 89% appearing once. The specimen was peripheral blood. These receptors all stem from a human donor with acute or convalescent COVID-19. The donor label of this sample is uncertain.

V usage is TRBV18 and J usage is TRBJ2-5; no definite D call. CDR1 and CDR2 (germline): KGHSH, LQKENI. V was shortened by 4 bases and J by 5 bases, with 17 bases between the two germline ends. This CDR3 region has 15 residues. CDR3 sequence: CASSLVSEARETQYF. CDR3 DNA sequence: TGTGCCAGCTCACTCGTCTCAGAGGCTCGGGAGACCCAGTACTTC. The full variable domain, its missing parts supplied by reference TRBV18 and TRBJ2-5, is NAGVMQNPRHLVRRRGQEARLRCSPMKGHSHVYWYRQLPEEGLKFMVYLQKENIIDESGMPKERFSAEFPKEGPSILRIQQVVRGDSAAYFCASSLVSEARETQYFGPGTRLLVL.

In its sample, this clone was seen once. The genes are TRBV6-1 and TRBJ1-4; the D gene is possibly TRBD1 (6 bases). Per the germline V gene, CDR1 is MNHNS and CDR2 is SASEGT. Trimming shortened V by 3 bases and J by 8 bases, and 13 bases separated the two germline ends. The CDR3 is 14 amino acids. The CDR3 nucleotides read TGTGCCAGCAGTGACAGGGGTCGGAGGGAAAAACTGTTTTTT. Translating gives CASSDRGRREKLFF.

V is TRBV4-2 and J is TRBJ2-7; 7 bases line up with TRBD2. The CDR3 is 15 amino acids. Trimming removed 4 bases from V and 0 bases from J; junction bases left unmatched: 6. Germline lookup yields CDR1 LGHNA and CDR2 YNFKEQ. The CDR3 DNA is TGTGCCAGCAGCCCCCATGGCGGGAGCTCCTACGAGCAGTACTTC. Translation: CASSPHGGSSYEQYF.

This clone was seen more than once but under ten times. This chain connects TRBV7-9 to TRBJ1-4; D unclear. Trimming stripped 1 base from V and 4 bases from J, with 7 bases between. The length of the CDR3 is 14 residues. Per germline, CDR1 SEHNR and CDR2 FQNEAQ (reference sequence). The CDR3 reads CASSLGQFNEKLFF. For the CDR3, the DNA is TGTGCCAGCAGCTTAGGGCAGTTTAATGAAAAACTGTTTTTT.

This chain joins TRBV27 and TRBJ2-3, with 8 bases identical to TRBD2. Germline assignment: CDR1 MNHEY and CDR2 SMNVEV (reference sequence). Unmatched junction bases numbered 13, after V lost 6 bases and J lost 2 bases. There are 17 residues in the CDR3. This CDR3 reads CASSHSGILPATDTQYF. The CDR3 region has the DNA TGTGCCAGCAGCCATAGCGGGATCCTCCCTGCCACAGATACGCAGTATTTT.

This rearrangement joins TRBV3-1 (or the pseudogene TRBV3-2) to TRBJ2-7, with a weak D call TRBD2 (5 bases). V lost 10 bases to trimming and J lost 5 bases, with 18 bases between them. Germline-derived CDR1 and CDR2 are LGHDT and YNNKEL (reference sequence). This CDR3 has 13 residues. CDR3 sequence reads: CATEPSGSNEQYF. In DNA, the CDR3 is TGTGCCACGGAACCCAGCGGTTCTAACGAGCAGTACTTC.

V and J are TRBV28 and TRBJ2-7; TRBD1 aligns across 7 bases. This CDR3 region has 15 residues. The ends lost 5 bases at V and 4 bases at J; junction bases unmatched: 11. Germline loops: CDR1 MDHEN, CDR2 SYDVKM. CDR3 sequence (DNA): TGTGCCAGCAGTCCCCGTTTTTCAGGGGGTTACGAGCAGTACTTC. This translates into CASSPRFSGGYEQYF.

The gene calls are TRBV27 and TRBJ2-1; TRBD1 aligns across 7 bases. With 5 bases clipped from V and 5 bases from J, the junction kept 9 bases outside the gene matches. The CDR3 totals 15 residues. Germline-derived CDR1 and CDR2 are MNHEY and SMNVEV (reference sequence). In nucleotides, the CDR3 is TGTGCCAGCAGTAGCCTGGGACAGCATAACAATGAGCAGTTCTTC. Translating gives CASSSLGQHNNEQFF.